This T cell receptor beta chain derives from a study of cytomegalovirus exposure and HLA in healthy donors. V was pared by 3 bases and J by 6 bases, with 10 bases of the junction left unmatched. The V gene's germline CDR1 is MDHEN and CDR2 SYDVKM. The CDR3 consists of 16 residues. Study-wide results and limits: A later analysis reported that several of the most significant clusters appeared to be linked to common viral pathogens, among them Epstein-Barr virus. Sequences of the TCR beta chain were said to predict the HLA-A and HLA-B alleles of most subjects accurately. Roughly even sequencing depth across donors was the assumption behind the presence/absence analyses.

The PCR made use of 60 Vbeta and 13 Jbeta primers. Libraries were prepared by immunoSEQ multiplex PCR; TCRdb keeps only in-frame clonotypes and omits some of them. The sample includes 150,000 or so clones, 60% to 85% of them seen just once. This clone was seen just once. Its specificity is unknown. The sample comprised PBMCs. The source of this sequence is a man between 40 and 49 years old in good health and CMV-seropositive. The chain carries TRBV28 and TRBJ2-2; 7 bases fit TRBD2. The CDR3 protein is CASSFGRGRAPGELFF. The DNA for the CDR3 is TGTGCCAGCAGTTTCGGGCGAGGGAGGGCCCCCGGGGAGCTGTTTTTT.